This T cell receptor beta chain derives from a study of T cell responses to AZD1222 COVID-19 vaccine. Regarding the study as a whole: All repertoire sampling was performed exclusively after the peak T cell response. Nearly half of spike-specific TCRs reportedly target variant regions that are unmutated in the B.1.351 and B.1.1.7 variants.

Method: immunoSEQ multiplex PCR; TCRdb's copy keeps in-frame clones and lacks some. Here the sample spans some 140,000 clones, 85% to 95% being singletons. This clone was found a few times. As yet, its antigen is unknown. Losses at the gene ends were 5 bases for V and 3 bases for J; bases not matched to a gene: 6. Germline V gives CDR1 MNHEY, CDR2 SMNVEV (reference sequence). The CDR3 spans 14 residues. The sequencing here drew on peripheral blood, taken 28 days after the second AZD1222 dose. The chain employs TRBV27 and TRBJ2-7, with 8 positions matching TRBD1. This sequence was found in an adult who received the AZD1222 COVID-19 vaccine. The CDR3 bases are TGTGCCAGCAGTCCAGGACAGGGAAACTACGAGCAGTACTTC. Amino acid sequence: CASSPGQGNYEQYF.